This T cell receptor (beta chain) appears in the sequencing data of a study of cytomegalovirus exposure and HLA in healthy donors. Study-level findings and limits: Specificity for CMV antigens was confirmed in vitro for three of the CMV-associated chains.

Trimming took off 0 bases at V and 5 bases at J, with 18 bases between the two ends. Germline V gives CDR1 SGHDT, CDR2 YYEEEE. This CDR3 comprises 16 residues. The repertoire was sequenced with immunoSEQ multiplex PCR; TCRdb's copy has only in-frame clones and lacks some. The data contain 110,000 or so clones, around 88% of them singletons. Notes on this clone: The antigen is not known.

The chain links TRBV5-6 to TRBJ2-7; the D gene is possibly TRBD1 (8 bases). What was sequenced was PBMCs. This TCR was sampled from a man younger than 35 in good health and CMV-seronegative. Here the CDR3 DNA reads TGTGCCAGCAGCTTGGCGGGAGGACAGGGATCGAACGAGCAGTACTTC. Its translation: CASSLAGGQGSNEQYF.